These 14 T cell receptor beta chains originate from one sample sequenced in a study of control samples from healthy donors and cancer patients. Clones were sequenced by immunoSEQ multiplex PCR, and TCRdb holds only the in-frame ones, with some missing. The profile shows 150,000 to 200,000 clones, approximately 96% of them singletons. Sequenced: blood. The receptors come from a woman in her twenties or thirties in good health.

The gene calls are TRBV28 and TRBJ2-7, with 10 nucleotides matching TRBD2. This CDR3 comprises 15 residues. The germline gives CDR1 MDHEN, CDR2 SYDVKM. Losses at the gene ends were 2 bases for V and 3 bases for J; bases not matched to a gene: 4. CDR3 sequence reads: CASSLTGTSDYEQYF. The DNA of the CDR3 is TGTGCCAGCAGTTTAACCGGGACTAGCGACTACGAGCAGTACTTC.

DNA of the CDR3: TGTGCCAGCAGCTTAAGTTTCGGCAGAGAGACCCAGTACTTC. Translating it yields CASSLSFGRETQYF. The V gene is TRBV7-9, the J gene TRBJ2-5; unclear D gene. Trimming took 2 bases from V and 4 from J, leaving 11 bases between them. Germline CDR1 is SEHNR and CDR2 is FQNEAQ (reference sequence). CDR3 length: 14 amino acids.

The chain carries TRBV28 and TRBJ1-6, with 8 bases aligning to TRBD1. V shed 5 bases, J shed 8 bases, and the junction held 5 bases outside the gene matches. The length of the CDR3 is 14 residues. Germline V gene sequence: CDR1 MDHEN, CDR2 SYDVKM. As DNA, the CDR3 is TGTGCCAGCAGTCCAGGGGGCTGGGATTCACCCCTCCACTTT. It yields the protein CASSPGGWDSPLHF.

The chain links TRBV6-5 to TRBJ1-2; the match to TRBD1 covers 7 bases. The CDR3 runs to 15 residues. Germline V gene sequence: CDR1 MNHEY, CDR2 SVGAGI. With V trimmed by 0 bases and J by 6 bases, 7 bases remained unmatched. CDR3 region: CASSYSTTGEDGYTF. The CDR3 region has the DNA TGTGCCAGCAGTTACTCGACTACAGGGGAAGATGGCTACACCTTC.

The J gene is TRBJ2-2, the V gene TRBV4-1; possible D gene TRBD2, 6 bases. Trimming removed 1 base from V and 4 bases from J, with 16 bases in between. Germline CDR1 MGHRA, CDR2 YSYEKL. The CDR3 extends over 17 amino acids. CDR3 region: CASSQGGTEFLTGELFF. DNA of the CDR3: TGCGCCAGCAGCCAAGGCGGGACGGAGTTCCTCACCGGGGAGCTGTTTTTT.

This rearrangement joins TRBV30 to TRBJ2-5; D may be TRBD1 (5 bases). The ends were cut back, 0 bases at V and 5 bases at J, with 10 bases in the middle. The length of the CDR3 is 13 residues. CDR1 and CDR2 (germline): GTSNPN, SVGIG (reference sequence). This CDR3 is CAWSVSGRETQYF. Written as DNA, the CDR3 is TGTGCCTGGAGTGTCTCAGGGCGGGAGACCCAGTACTTC.

V and J are TRBV24-1 and TRBJ1-5; 9 bases line up with TRBD1. Germline lookup yields CDR1 KGHDR and CDR2 SFDVKD. The CDR3 has 16 residues. With 3 bases clipped from V and 6 bases from J, the junction kept 8 bases outside the gene matches. The CDR3 here is CATSDTGTGKSQPQHF. Written as DNA, the CDR3 is TGTGCCACCAGTGATACCGGGACAGGGAAGAGTCAGCCCCAGCATTTT.

This chain connects TRBV28 to TRBJ1-2; no firm D call. The CDR3 contains 15 residues. Germline loops: CDR1 MDHEN, CDR2 SYDVKM. The V and J ends lost 5 bases and 4 bases respectively, with 17 bases between them. CDR3 DNA sequence: TGTGCCAGCAGTCTGCGGTCTCACCCTACCTATGGCTACACCTTC. This codes for CASSLRSHPTYGYTF.

The J gene is TRBJ2-7, the V gene TRBV24-1; D assignment may be TRBD1 or TRBD2 (6 bases each). Trimming pared 2 bases from V and 6 bases from J, leaving 13 bases between. Per germline, CDR1 KGHDR and CDR2 SFDVKD. There are 14 residues in the CDR3. CDR3 nucleotides: TGTGCCACCAGTGATTGGGTACAGGGAGGCGAGCAGTACTTC. Encoded protein: CATSDWVQGGEQYF.

This chain joins TRBV11-3 and TRBJ2-2, with TRBD2 as a possible D gene (7 bases). The CDR3 loop spans 14 amino acids. Trimming removed 1 base from V and 10 bases from J, with 13 bases in between. CDR1 and CDR2 from the germline V gene are SGHNT and YENEEA. As DNA, the CDR3 is TGTGCCAGCAGCTTAGTTTCGGGGGGCGCGGAGCTGTTTTTT. This sequence encodes CASSLVSGGAELFF.

The V gene is TRBV4-1, the J gene TRBJ2-3; 12 positions match TRBD2. Germline CDR1 MGHRA, CDR2 YSYEKL. V lost 4 bases to trimming and J lost 1 base; unmatched junction nucleotides: 9. CDR3 size: 18 residues. CDR3 in DNA: TGCGCCAGCAGCCCGGGGCTAGCGGGGGGGCCTGGCACAGATACGCAGTATTTT. Translation: CASSPGLAGGPGTDTQYF.

The chain has TRBV18 and TRBJ1-3, with D unresolved. The V and J ends lost 6 bases and 0 bases respectively, with 6 bases between them. Germline loops: CDR1 KGHSH, CDR2 LQKENI. The CDR3 spans 13 residues. CDR3 sequence: CASSLTSGNTIYF. In nucleotides, the CDR3 is TGTGCCAGCTCGCTCACCTCTGGAAACACCATATATTTT.

The rearrangement joins TRBV7-9 to TRBJ2-3; no definite D call. The CDR3 has 13 residues. Germline-derived CDR1 and CDR2 are SEHNR and FQNEAQ (reference sequence). The V and J ends lost 5 bases and 0 bases respectively, with 6 bases between them. In nucleotides, the CDR3 is TGTGCCAGCAGCCCCCAGAGCACAGATACGCAGTATTTT. The encoded protein is CASSPQSTDTQYF. Drawing the rest from reference TRBV7-9 and TRBJ2-3, the complete variable domain is DTGVSQNPRHKITKRGQNVTFRCDPISEHNRLYWYRQTLGQGPEFLTYFQNEAQLEKSRLLSDRFSAERPKGSFSTLEIQRTEQGDSAMYLCASSPQSTDTQYFGPGTRLTVL.

The count of this clone is one. This rearrangement joins TRBV5-6 to TRBJ2-3; 10 nucleotides agree with TRBD1. The germline gives CDR1 SGHDT, CDR2 YYEEEE. V lost 0 bases to trimming and J lost 5 bases; unmatched junction nucleotides: 12. The CDR3 totals 18 residues. CDR3 region: CASSLAIMGQGLRDTQYF. CDR3 nucleotide sequence: TGTGCCAGCAGCTTGGCGATTATGGGACAGGGGTTAAGAGATACGCAGTATTTT.